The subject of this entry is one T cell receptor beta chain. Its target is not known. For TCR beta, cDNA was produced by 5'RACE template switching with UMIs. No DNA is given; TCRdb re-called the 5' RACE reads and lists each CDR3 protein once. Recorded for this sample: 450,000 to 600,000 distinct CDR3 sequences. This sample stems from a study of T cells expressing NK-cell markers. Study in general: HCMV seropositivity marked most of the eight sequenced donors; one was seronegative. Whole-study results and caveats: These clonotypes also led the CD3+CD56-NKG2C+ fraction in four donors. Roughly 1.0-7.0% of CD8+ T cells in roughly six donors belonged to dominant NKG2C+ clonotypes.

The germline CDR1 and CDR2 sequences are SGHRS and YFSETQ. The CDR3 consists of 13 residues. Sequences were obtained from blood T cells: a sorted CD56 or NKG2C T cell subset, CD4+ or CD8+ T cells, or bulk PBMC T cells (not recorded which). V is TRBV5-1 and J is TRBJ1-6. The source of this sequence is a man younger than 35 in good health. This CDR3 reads CASSSEGNSPLHF.